These T cell receptor beta chains were read from a single sample in a study of T cell changes during pregnancy in multiple sclerosis. Sequenced by immunoSEQ multiplex PCR; TCRdb stores in-frame clones only, minus some. The table lists some 64,000 clones, over 80% of them singletons, with approximately 2.2% in the top ten. Sequenced material: peripheral blood, taken in the first trimester of pregnancy. Source of these receptors: a female donor with multiple sclerosis, enrolled in a pregnancy study. Both conserved end residues are part of each CDR3. The D gene is left open where the match is weak. Clone size is not always given. Where it is, it says once, few, many or a class for expanded clones.

TRBJ2-1 - TRBV7-2 - TGTGCCAGCAGCTTAGAGCCGAGCTCCTACAATGAGCAGTTCTTC CASSLEPSSYNEQFF
TRBJ2-7 - TRBV5-1 - TGCGCCAGCAGCTCGAGGGGGGGCGCCCCCTACGAGCAGTACTTC CASSSRGGAPYEQYF
TRBJ2-7 TRBD2 TRBV5-1 once TGCGCCAGCAGCTTGGGACTAGCGGGATCCGAGCAGTACTTC CASSLGLAGSEQYF
TRBJ2-5 - TRBV18 - TGTGCCAGCTCACCACTCGGATCGAGGGCCCAAGAGACCCAGTACTTC CASSPLGSRAQETQYF
TRBJ2-5 - TRBV7-9 - TGTGCCAGCAGAGGCAGGCTGGAGACCCAGTACTTC CASRGRLETQYF
TRBJ1-5 TRBD1 TRBV18 - TGTGCCAGCTCACACGGGACAGGGGTGGTAGGTAATCAGCCCCAGCATTTT CASSHGTGVVGNQPQHF
TRBJ2-1 - TRBV5-8 - TGTGCCAGCAGCGAGGGCCCCCTGTCCCACAATGAGCAGTTCTTC CASSEGPLSHNEQFF
TRBJ1-1 TRBD1 TRBV11-2 - TGTGCCAGCAGCGCAGGGACAGGGCCTGAAGCTTTCTTT CASSAGTGPEAFF
TRBJ1-1 - TRBV5-1 - TGCGCCAGCAGCTTGGCCCTGGGGGGATCGACTGAAGCTTTCTTT CASSLALGGSTEAFF
TRBJ1-4 - TRBV18 once TGTGCCAGCTCACCACTTGGTGCGCCTAATGAAAAACTGTTTTTT CASSPLGAPNEKLFF
TRBJ2-1 TRBD2 TRBV7-6 - TGTGCCAGCAGCTTAGCAACAAGCGGGATTAACAATGAGCAGTTCTTC CASSLATSGINNEQFF
TRBJ2-1 TRBD2 TRBV7-8 - TGTGCCAGCAGCCCAACTCCCAGCGGGAGTTGGAATGAGCAGTTCTTC CASSPTPSGSWNEQFF
TRBJ2-1 TRBD2 TRBV7-8 - TGTGCCAGCAGCTTAGCACTAGCGGGAGTCTATGAGCAGTTCTTC CASSLALAGVYEQFF
TRBJ2-1 TRBD2 TRBV5-6 - TGTGCCAGCAGCTTTGGTCTAGCGGAAAATGAGCAGTTCTTC CASSFGLAENEQFF
TRBJ2-7 - TRBV11-2 - TGTGCCAGCAGCCGGGAATATGGAGGGGACTACGAGCAGTACTTC CASSREYGGDYEQYF
TRBJ2-1 TRBD1 TRBV7-2 - TGTGCCAGCAGCCGCCAGGGGGCCCTACAGAATGAGCAGTTCTTC CASSRQGALQNEQFF
TRBJ2-5 TRBD2 TRBV10-1 - TGCGCCAGCAGTGAGATGATAGCGGGACCTACTCCGCCGGAGACCCAGTACTTC CASSEMIAGPTPPETQYF